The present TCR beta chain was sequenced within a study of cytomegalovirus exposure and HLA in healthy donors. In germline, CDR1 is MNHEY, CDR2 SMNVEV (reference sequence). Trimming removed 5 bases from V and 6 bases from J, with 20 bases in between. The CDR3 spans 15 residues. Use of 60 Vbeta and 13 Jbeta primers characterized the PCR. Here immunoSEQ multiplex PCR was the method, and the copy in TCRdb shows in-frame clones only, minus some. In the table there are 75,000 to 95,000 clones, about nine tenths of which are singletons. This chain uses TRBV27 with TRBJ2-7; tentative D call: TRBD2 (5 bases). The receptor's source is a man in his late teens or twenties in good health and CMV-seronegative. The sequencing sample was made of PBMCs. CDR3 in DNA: TGTGCCAGCAGTCCGCGGGCCCTCCCAGGAGCCGAGCAGTACTTC. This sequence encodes CASSPRALPGAEQYF.